The 2 T cell receptor beta chains below come from one sample, sequenced in a study of regulatory T cells in long-lasting Graves disease. Documented time point: persistent/refractory GD, antithyroid drugs over 5 years with positive TRAb. From PBMCs, RNA was extracted and then used to make the TCR library. Library construction for TCR beta used iRepertoire HTBI primers and Arm-PCR of CDR3 regions. TCRdb ran MiXCR on the multiplex PCR reads and lists one entry per CDR3 protein. The repertoire holds 400,000 to 500,000 distinct CDR3 sequences, with around 23% as singletons. This specimen was peripheral blood mononuclear cells (PBMCs), taken when the disease was refractory, from a patient treated with antithyroid drugs. These receptors were obtained from a female donor with Graves disease.

The chain links TRBV5-1 to TRBJ1-1; weak D call: TRBD1 (5 bases). V was trimmed by 0 bases and J by 2 bases, leaving 8 bases between them. The CDR3 is made up of 14 amino acids. Germline V gives CDR1 SGHRS, CDR2 YFSETQ. CDR3 protein: CASSLGGYNTEAFF. Written as DNA, the CDR3 is TGCGCCAGCAGCTTGGGGGGCTATAACACTGAAGCTTTCTTT.

This clonotype was seen a few times. V is TRBV6-2 or TRBV6-3 and J is TRBJ2-2; D possibly matches TRBD1 or TRBD2 (6 bases each). The CDR3 runs 16 residues. Germline V lookup: CDR1 MNHEY, CDR2 SVGEGT. Trimming removed 5 bases at V and 4 bases at J, with 17 bases between. CDR3 bases: TGTGCCAGCAGTCCTCAGGGGCGGGGAGGCACCGGGGAGCTGTTTTTT. Translation: CASSPQGRGGTGELFF.